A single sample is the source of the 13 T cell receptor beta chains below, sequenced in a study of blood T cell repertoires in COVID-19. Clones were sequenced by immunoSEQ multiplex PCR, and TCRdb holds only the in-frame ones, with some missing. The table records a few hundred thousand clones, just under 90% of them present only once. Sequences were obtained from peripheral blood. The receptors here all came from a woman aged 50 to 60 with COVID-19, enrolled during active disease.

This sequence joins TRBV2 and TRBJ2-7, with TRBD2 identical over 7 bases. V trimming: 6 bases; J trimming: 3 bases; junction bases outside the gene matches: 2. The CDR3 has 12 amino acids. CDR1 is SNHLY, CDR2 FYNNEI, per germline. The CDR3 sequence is CASSLAVYEQYF. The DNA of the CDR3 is TGTGCCAGCAGCCTAGCGGTCTACGAGCAGTACTTC.

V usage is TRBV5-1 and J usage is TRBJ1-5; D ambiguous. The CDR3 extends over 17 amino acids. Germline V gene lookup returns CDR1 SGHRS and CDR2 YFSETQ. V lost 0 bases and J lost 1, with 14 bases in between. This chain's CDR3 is CASSLDGLSRSNQPQHF. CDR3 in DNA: TGCGCCAGCAGCTTGGACGGACTTTCTCGGAGCAATCAGCCCCAGCATTTT.

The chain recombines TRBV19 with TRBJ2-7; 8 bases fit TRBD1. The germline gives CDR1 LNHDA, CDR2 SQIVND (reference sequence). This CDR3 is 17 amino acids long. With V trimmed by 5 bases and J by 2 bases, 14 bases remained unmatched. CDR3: CASSSHRGDRTPYEQYF. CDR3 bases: TGTGCCAGTAGTTCCCACAGGGGGGACAGGACGCCCTACGAGCAGTACTTC.

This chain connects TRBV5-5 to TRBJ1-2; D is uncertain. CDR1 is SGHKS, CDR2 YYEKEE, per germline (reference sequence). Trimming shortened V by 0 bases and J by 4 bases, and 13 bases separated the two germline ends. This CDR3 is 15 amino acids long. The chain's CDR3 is CASSLVGVRLYGYTF. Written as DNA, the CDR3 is TGTGCCAGCAGCTTGGTAGGAGTCAGACTCTATGGCTACACCTTC.

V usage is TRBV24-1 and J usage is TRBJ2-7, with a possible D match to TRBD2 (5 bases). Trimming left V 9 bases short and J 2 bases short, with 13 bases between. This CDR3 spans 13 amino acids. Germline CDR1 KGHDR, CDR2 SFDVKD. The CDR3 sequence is CATEEGGTYEQYF. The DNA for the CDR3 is TGTGCCACCGAAGAGGGTGGCACCTACGAGCAGTACTTC.

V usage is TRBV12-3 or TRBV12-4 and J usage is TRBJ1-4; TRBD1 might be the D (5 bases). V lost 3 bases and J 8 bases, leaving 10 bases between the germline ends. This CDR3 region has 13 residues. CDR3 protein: CASSFRVGEKLFF. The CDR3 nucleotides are TGTGCCAGCAGTTTCAGGGTCGGAGAAAAACTGTTTTTT.

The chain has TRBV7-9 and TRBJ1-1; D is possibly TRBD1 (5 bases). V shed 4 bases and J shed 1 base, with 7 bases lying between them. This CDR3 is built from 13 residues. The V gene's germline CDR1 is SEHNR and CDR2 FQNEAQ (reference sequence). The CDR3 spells CASSWTTNTEAFF. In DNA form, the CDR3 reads TGTGCCAGCAGCTGGACAACGAACACTGAAGCTTTCTTT.

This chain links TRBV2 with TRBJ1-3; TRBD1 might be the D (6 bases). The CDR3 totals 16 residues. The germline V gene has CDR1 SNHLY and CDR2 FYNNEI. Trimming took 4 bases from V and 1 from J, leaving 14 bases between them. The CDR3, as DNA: TGTGCCAGCAGTGCCGTGTTGACAGGTTCTGGAAACACCATATATTTT. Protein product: CASSAVLTGSGNTIYF.

The CDR3: CSVHGRFSYEQYF. The CDR3 DNA reads as TGCAGCGTCCATGGGAGGTTTTCCTACGAGCAGTACTTC. The rearrangement joins TRBV29-1 to TRBJ2-7; possibly TRBD2 for D (6 bases). V was shortened by 6 bases and J by 1 base, with 13 bases between the two germline ends. The germline CDR1 and CDR2 sequences are SQVTM and ANQGSEA. This CDR3 is 13 amino acids long.

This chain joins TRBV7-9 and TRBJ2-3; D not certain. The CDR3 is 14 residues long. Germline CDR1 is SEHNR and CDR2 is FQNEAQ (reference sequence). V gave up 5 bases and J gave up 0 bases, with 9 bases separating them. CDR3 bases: TGTGCCAGCAGCCGAGTCCGTAGCACAGATACGCAGTATTTT. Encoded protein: CASSRVRSTDTQYF.

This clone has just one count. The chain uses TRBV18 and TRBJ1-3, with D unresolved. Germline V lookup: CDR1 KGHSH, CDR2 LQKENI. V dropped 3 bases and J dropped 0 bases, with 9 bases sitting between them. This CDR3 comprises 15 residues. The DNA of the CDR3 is TGTGCCAGCTCACCTGACATTAGCTCTGGAAACACCATATATTTT. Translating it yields CASSPDISSGNTIYF.

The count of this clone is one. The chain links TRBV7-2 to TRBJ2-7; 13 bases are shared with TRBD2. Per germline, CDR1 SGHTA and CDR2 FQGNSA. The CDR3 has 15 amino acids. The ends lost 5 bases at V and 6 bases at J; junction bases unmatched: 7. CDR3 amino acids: CASSAPRTSGSEQYF. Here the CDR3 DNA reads TGTGCCAGCAGCGCCCCCAGGACTAGCGGGAGCGAGCAGTACTTC.

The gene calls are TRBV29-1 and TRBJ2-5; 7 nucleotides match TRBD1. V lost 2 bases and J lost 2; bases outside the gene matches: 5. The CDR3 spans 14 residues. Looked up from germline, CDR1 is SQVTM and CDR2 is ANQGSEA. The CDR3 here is CSVEPQGQQETQYF. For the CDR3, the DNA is TGCAGCGTTGAACCACAGGGGCAGCAAGAGACCCAGTACTTC.